One and the same sample provided the 11 T cell receptor beta chains below, sequenced in a study of OX40 agonist ivuxolimab in advanced cancers. The table came from immunoSEQ multiplex PCR; TCRdb's copy has only in-frame clones and leaves some out. The sample carries approximately 35,000 clones, approximately 79% recorded once. This specimen was CD4+ or CD8+ T cells sorted from blood, taken in a trial of the OX40 agonist ivuxolimab. These TCRs come from an adult with an advanced solid tumor such as melanoma, head and neck, liver or kidney cancer.

This clone was seen a few times. The CDR3 DNA reads as TGCGCCAGCAGCTCGGGGGGTTCCGGGTTGACCTACAATGAGCAGTTCTTC. This sequence encodes CASSSGGSGLTYNEQFF. The chain carries TRBV5-1 and TRBJ2-1; TRBD2 matches at 7 bases. Germline V gene data show CDR1 as SGHRS and CDR2 as YFSETQ. This CDR3 contains 17 residues. The J segment lost 2 bases and the V segment lost 3 bases, leaving 11 bases of the junction unmatched.

Here the CDR3 reads CASSEERGLVPYNEQFF. Written as DNA, the CDR3 is TGTGCCAGCAGTGAAGAGAGGGGACTAGTTCCTTACAATGAGCAGTTCTTC. The rearrangement uses TRBV6-1 and TRBJ2-1; the match to TRBD2 covers 8 bases. The J segment lost 4 bases and the V segment lost 1 base, leaving 9 bases of the junction unmatched. This CDR3 is built from 17 residues. The V gene's germline CDR1 is MNHNS and CDR2 SASEGT.

J is TRBJ2-2 and V is TRBV5-4, with no clear D. Between the trimmed V and J ends, which lost 2 bases and 2 bases, there was a span of 10 bases. The CDR3 runs 15 residues. Germline V CDR1 and CDR2: SGHNT, YYREEE (reference sequence). CDR3 protein: CASSLSRRNTGELFF. CDR3 DNA sequence: TGTGCCAGCAGCTTATCCAGACGAAACACCGGGGAGCTGTTTTTT.

The rearrangement uses TRBV7-9 and TRBJ2-6; the D gene is possibly TRBD2 (7 bases). V lost 4 bases and J lost 3, with 22 bases in between. Germline CDR1 SEHNR, CDR2 FQNEAQ (reference sequence). This CDR3 region has 19 residues. The CDR3 protein is CASSSTRGAHLYGANVLTF. The DNA of the CDR3 is TGTGCCAGCAGCTCAACCCGGGGGGCTCACCTTTATGGGGCCAACGTCCTGACTTTC.

The rearrangement joins TRBV6-1 to TRBJ1-1, with D unresolved. Germline V gene data show CDR1 as MNHNS and CDR2 as SASEGT. The CDR3 extends over 13 amino acids. Deletions cut 2 bases from V and 4 bases from J, with 8 bases between. CDR3 loop: CASSELVSTEAFF. Here the CDR3 DNA reads TGTGCCAGCAGTGAACTGGTAAGCACTGAAGCTTTCTTT.

The J gene is TRBJ2-7, the V gene TRBV10-1; 8 bases are a match to TRBD2. The germline gives CDR1 WNHNN, CDR2 SYGVQD (reference sequence). With 6 bases clipped from V and 2 bases from J, the junction kept 3 bases outside the gene matches. The CDR3 covers 13 residues. The CDR3: CASRPGGTYEQYF. The CDR3 DNA is TGCGCCAGCAGGCCGGGGGGGACCTACGAGCAGTACTTC.

This rearrangement joins TRBV4-1 to TRBJ1-3; 7 bases agree with TRBD1. V was clipped by 1 base and J by 0 bases; unmatched bases: 9. There are 18 residues in the CDR3. CDR1 MGHRA and CDR2 YSYEKL come from the germline V gene. The CDR3 loop reads CASSQGAGDSRSGNTIYF. The CDR3, as DNA: TGCGCCAGCAGCCAAGGGGCAGGGGACAGTCGCTCTGGAAACACCATATATTTT.

This chain uses TRBV12-5 with TRBJ1-5; TRBD1 is a possible D gene (6 bases). The CDR3 is made up of 14 amino acids. Germline V gene lookup returns CDR1 LGHNT and CDR2 FRNRAP. V gave up 5 bases and J gave up 3 bases, with 11 bases separating them. For the CDR3, the DNA is TGTGCTAGTGGTCTCCGGGACATCAATCAGCCCCAGCATTTT. Its protein is CASGLRDINQPQHF.

This clone is labeled medium-sized (0.01 to 0.1%). The J gene is TRBJ1-1, the V gene TRBV2, with a possible D match to TRBD1 (5 bases). Deletions cut 6 bases from V and 3 bases from J, with 11 bases between. The length of the CDR3 is 13 residues. Germline assignment: CDR1 SNHLY and CDR2 FYNNEI. The CDR3 reads CASRAGGYTEAFF. CDR3 sequence (DNA): TGTGCCAGCAGAGCTGGGGGGTACACTGAAGCTTTCTTT.

The chain employs TRBV4-1 and TRBJ1-2; D ambiguous. The length of the CDR3 is 15 residues. CDR1 is MGHRA and CDR2 is YSYEKL in the germline V gene. V gave up 4 bases and J gave up 8 bases, with 20 bases separating them. The CDR3 protein is CASSPNRLQPWGYTF. DNA for the CDR3: TGCGCCAGCAGCCCTAACCGACTCCAACCCTGGGGCTACACCTTC.

This clone appeared a single time. CDR3 amino acids: CASSLKGWDTEAFF. As DNA, the CDR3 is TGCGCCAGCAGCTTGAAGGGATGGGACACTGAAGCTTTCTTT. The chain links TRBV5-1 to TRBJ1-1; D is undetermined. The CDR3 is 14 residues long. Trimming left V 1 base short and J 3 bases short, with 10 bases between. Germline V lookup: CDR1 SGHRS, CDR2 YFSETQ.